This entry is about one T cell receptor beta chain. These data originate in a study of blood T cell repertoires in COVID-19. Membership in each cohort depended on participant-reported clinical history. Using immunoSEQ multiplex PCR, the repertoire was profiled, and TCRdb retains in-frame clones only, with some absent. The sample includes 270,000 or so clones, 75% to 95% of them seen just once. Per the germline V gene, CDR1 is MGHRA and CDR2 is YSYEKL. V gave up 0 bases and J gave up 9 bases; unmatched junction bases: 8. The CDR3 runs to 15 residues. This receptor was obtained from a man aged 40-49 years who had been exposed to COVID-19. This sequence joins TRBV4-1 and TRBJ2-7; 10 nucleotides align to TRBD2. Sequencing was carried out using PBMCs or T cells enriched from blood (not recorded which). The CDR3 is CASSQDHASGRVQYF. The CDR3 DNA reads as TGCGCCAGCAGCCAAGATCACGCTAGCGGGAGAGTGCAGTACTTC.